Listed here are 2 T cell receptor beta chains from one sample, sequenced in a study of blood T cell repertoires in COVID-19. TCRdb keeps only in-frame clones here, not all; method: immunoSEQ multiplex PCR. The sample has around 130,000 clones, 82% seen once. The sequenced sample consisted of peripheral blood. The receptors here all came from a human donor in a cohort sampled during active COVID-19.

This clone was detected only a few times. The genes are TRBV7-9 and TRBJ1-4; D gene uncertain. Trimming pared 10 bases from V and 0 bases from J, leaving 12 bases between. The CDR3 is 14 residues long. Germline loops: CDR1 SEHNR, CDR2 FQNEAQ (reference sequence). The CDR3 DNA reads TGTGCCACCCAAAGCCTTGCAACTAATGAAAAACTGTTTTTT. The encoded protein is CATQSLATNEKLFF.

The chain couples TRBV6-5 to TRBJ1-2; D perhaps matches TRBD1 (5 bases). Germline CDR1 and CDR2: MNHEY and SVGAGI. The CDR3 loop spans 15 amino acids. V lost 7 bases and J 0 bases, leaving 15 bases between the germline ends. This chain's CDR3 is CASTPRQIPNYGYTF. CDR3 nucleotide sequence: TGTGCCAGCACCCCCAGACAGATACCTAACTATGGCTACACCTTC.